These 21 T cell receptor beta chains originate from one sample sequenced in a study of blood T cell repertoires in COVID-19. Profiled with immunoSEQ multiplex PCR; TCRdb holds only in-frame clones, not every one. The sample comprises about 230,000 clones, approximately 80% of which are singletons, and roughly 27% rests with the top ten. The specimen sequenced was peripheral blood. All receptors come from a middle-aged man with acute or convalescent COVID-19.

The chain carries TRBV5-1 and TRBJ1-2, with 7 bases that match TRBD1. J lost 5 bases, V lost 0 bases, and 13 bases had no gene match. Germline V CDR1 and CDR2: SGHRS, YFSETQ. The CDR3 extends over 17 amino acids. CDR3 amino acids: CASSLGTDRQGFYGYTF. Written as DNA, the CDR3 is TGCGCCAGCAGCTTGGGGACCGACCGACAGGGTTTTTATGGCTACACCTTC.

The chain employs TRBV2 and TRBJ2-7; no definite D call. The length of the CDR3 is 15 residues. The germline V and J ends were trimmed by 6 bases and 6 bases, with 21 bases remaining between them. Germline assignment: CDR1 SNHLY and CDR2 FYNNEI. For the CDR3, the DNA is TGTGCCAGCAGAGCCGCCATAGGTCACCCTAGCGAGCAGTACTTC. Translated: CASRAAIGHPSEQYF. Together with reference TRBV2 and TRBJ2-7, the CDR3 gives the full variable domain: EPEVTQTPSHQVTQMGQEVILRCVPISNHLYFYWYRQILGQKVEFLVSFYNNEISEKSEIFDDQFSVERPDGSNFTLKIRSTKLEDSAMYFCASRAAIGHPSEQYFGPGTRLTVT.

The J gene is TRBJ2-5, the V gene TRBV3-1 (or the pseudogene TRBV3-2); 8 nucleotides line up with TRBD2. The CDR3 consists of 16 residues. The V and J ends lost 1 base and 2 bases, in that order; junction bases with no gene match: 6. Per germline, CDR1 LGHDT and CDR2 YNNKEL (reference sequence). The CDR3 sequence: CASSQAGLGKQETQYF. In nucleotides, the CDR3 is TGTGCCAGCAGCCAAGCGGGACTAGGGAAACAAGAGACCCAGTACTTC.

This chain uses TRBV4-2 with TRBJ2-3, with 14 positions matching TRBD2. CDR1 is LGHNA and CDR2 is YNFKEQ in the germline V gene. The trim removed 0 bases at V and 4 bases at J, leaving 9 bases unmatched. The CDR3 runs to 19 residues. CDR3 sequence reads: CASSQDLGLAGANPDTQYF. The DNA of the CDR3 is TGTGCCAGCAGCCAAGATTTGGGACTAGCGGGAGCAAATCCAGATACGCAGTATTTT.

This clone was picked up one time. The chain recombines TRBV30 with TRBJ2-1; D remains ambiguous. Per the germline V gene, CDR1 is GTSNPN and CDR2 is SVGIG (reference sequence). Trimming pared 5 bases from V and 6 bases from J, leaving 17 bases between. This CDR3 region has 14 residues. CDR3 sequence (DNA): TGTGCCTGGTCGCCGCTGACTTCCCTCAATGAGCAGTTCTTC. This sequence encodes CAWSPLTSLNEQFF.

V is TRBV12-3 or TRBV12-4 and J is TRBJ1-1, with no clear D. Trimming stripped 7 bases from V and 5 bases from J, with 11 bases between. The CDR3 has 12 residues. Here the CDR3 reads CASKRASTEAFF. The CDR3 nucleotides read TGTGCCAGCAAGCGGGCCTCGACTGAAGCTTTCTTT.

This chain connects TRBV2 to TRBJ2-2; D gene uncertain. This CDR3 is built from 14 residues. Germline CDR1 and CDR2: SNHLY and FYNNEI. Trimming stripped 2 bases from V and 5 bases from J, with 9 bases between. CDR3 sequence (DNA): TGTGCCAGCAGTGAACCCCAGTTAACCGGGGAGCTGTTTTTT. Amino acids: CASSEPQLTGELFF. Full variable domain (rest looked up from reference TRBV2 and TRBJ2-2): EPEVTQTPSHQVTQMGQEVILRCVPISNHLYFYWYRQILGQKVEFLVSFYNNEISEKSEIFDDQFSVERPDGSNFTLKIRSTKLEDSAMYFCASSEPQLTGELFFGEGSRLTVL.

The chain uses TRBV19 and TRBJ2-7; 8 nucleotides align to TRBD1. Trimming cost V 5 bases and J 5 bases; bases outside gene matches: 5. Per the germline V gene, CDR1 is LNHDA and CDR2 is SQIVND (reference sequence). This CDR3 spans 13 amino acids. The CDR3 DNA sequence: TGTGCCAGTAGTCAGGGGGCAAGAGACGAGCAGTACTTC. Protein product: CASSQGARDEQYF.

The chain links TRBV5-1 to TRBJ2-1, with D tentatively TRBD1 (7 bases). Trimming cost V 7 bases and J 2 bases, with 16 bases left between them. CDR3 length: 15 amino acids. Germline values: CDR1 SGHRS, CDR2 YFSETQ. The CDR3 DNA is TGCGCCAGCGGAGGGACAGCCTCTCCCTACAATGAGCAGTTCTTC. It specifies CASGGTASPYNEQFF.

The sample holds many counts of this clone. The V and J genes are TRBV4-1 and TRBJ2-7, with D possibly matching TRBD1 (5 bases). Trimming stripped 5 bases from V and 2 bases from J, with 13 bases between. This CDR3 contains 14 residues. CDR1 is MGHRA and CDR2 is YSYEKL in the germline V gene. CDR3 sequence reads: CASSEGQGTYEQYF. The DNA for the CDR3 is TGCGCCAGCAGCGAAGGGCAGGGAACCTACGAGCAGTACTTC.

This clone was picked up one time. The chain combines TRBV23-1 with TRBJ2-7; D possibly corresponds to TRBD2 (6 bases). TRBV23-1 is classed as an ORF, of uncertain function. The CDR3 is 17 residues long. Trimming removed 2 bases from V and 0 bases from J, with 17 bases in between. For the CDR3, the DNA is TGCGCCAGCAGTCAACGGGAGACTCGGACATACTCCTACGAGCAGTACTTC. This encodes CASSQRETRTYSYEQYF.

CDR3 protein: CASQFLAGVPYEQYF. CDR3 nucleotides: TGTGCCAGCCAGTTTCTGGCGGGAGTACCCTACGAGCAGTACTTC. The chain is built from TRBV28 and TRBJ2-7; 7 bases are shared with TRBD2. CDR1 is MDHEN and CDR2 is SYDVKM in the germline V gene. The trim removed 8 bases at V and 2 bases at J, leaving 12 bases unmatched. CDR3 length equals 15 residues.

J is TRBJ2-5 and V is TRBV2; TRBD2 aligns across 10 bases. The CDR3 sequence is 17 residues long. With V trimmed by 4 bases and J by 4 bases, 12 bases remained unmatched. Germline V gene sequence: CDR1 SNHLY, CDR2 FYNNEI. The CDR3 is CASSAGLAPLRGETQYF. Here the CDR3 DNA reads TGTGCCAGCAGTGCGGGACTAGCGCCGCTCCGGGGAGAGACCCAGTACTTC.

The chain carries TRBV6-5 and TRBJ2-7; maybe TRBD1 (6 bases). CDR1 MNHEY and CDR2 SVGAGI come from the germline V gene. The CDR3 runs to 14 residues. Trimming removed 8 bases from V and 0 bases from J, with 14 bases in between. The CDR3 DNA reads as TGTGCCAGCGCCCTGGGGGCCAGCTCCTACGAGCAGTACTTC. It translates to CASALGASSYEQYF.

The table lists this clone with a count of one. CDR3 DNA: TGTGCCAGCAGGGGACAGGTCTATGACACTGAAGCTTTCTTT. It encodes CASRGQVYDTEAFF. The chain combines TRBV6-5 with TRBJ1-1; 8 nucleotides align to TRBD1. Germline trimming cut 6 bases from V and 3 bases from J; bases unmatched to any gene: 6. Per the germline V gene, CDR1 is MNHEY and CDR2 is SVGAGI. This CDR3 is built from 14 residues.

The V and J genes are TRBV19 and TRBJ1-1; D not certain. CDR3 length: 13 amino acids. V dropped 8 bases and J dropped 0 bases, with 10 bases sitting between them. Germline CDR1 and CDR2: LNHDA and SQIVND (reference sequence). This chain's CDR3 is CASSQIMNTEAFF. The CDR3, as DNA: TGTGCCAGTTCCCAGATCATGAACACTGAAGCTTTCTTT.

The chain recombines TRBV15 with TRBJ2-1; TRBD1 agrees at 10 bases. Per germline, CDR1 LNHNV and CDR2 YYDKDF (reference sequence). This CDR3 has 15 amino acids. V shed 1 base, J shed 3 bases, and the junction held 0 bases outside the gene matches. DNA of the CDR3: TGTGCCACCAGCAGAGGGGACAGGGGCTACAATGAGCAGTTCTTC. As protein: CATSRGDRGYNEQFF.

The J gene is TRBJ2-7, the V gene TRBV6-1; TRBD2 matches at 9 bases. CDR1 is MNHNS, CDR2 SASEGT, per germline. This CDR3 is built from 14 residues. V dropped 6 bases and J dropped 6; count of bases not matched to a gene: 9. CDR3 sequence: CASRPGTSLLEQYF. In DNA, the CDR3 is TGTGCCAGCAGACCCGGGACTAGCCTCCTCGAGCAGTACTTC.

The V and J genes are TRBV6-5 and TRBJ1-5; TRBD1 agrees at 7 bases. The CDR3 spans 14 residues. The germline gives CDR1 MNHEY, CDR2 SVGAGI. V was clipped by 6 bases and J by 5 bases; unmatched bases: 7. The CDR3 region has the DNA TGTGCCAGCAGGCCGACAGGGCAAGATCAGCCCCAGCATTTT. As protein: CASRPTGQDQPQHF.

This clone was found once. V is TRBV7-9 and J is TRBJ2-7; no clear D gene. This CDR3 comprises 18 residues. Per the germline V gene, CDR1 is SEHNR and CDR2 is FQNEAQ (reference sequence). V lost 1 base to trimming and J lost 1 base, with 20 bases between them. CDR3 sequence reads: CASSLDSRFKKSSYEQYF. CDR3 DNA sequence: TGTGCCAGCAGCTTAGACTCTAGGTTCAAAAAGTCATCCTACGAGCAGTACTTC.

This sequence joins TRBV7-9 and TRBJ2-3; 8 positions agree with TRBD2. The CDR3 covers 15 residues. Germline-derived CDR1 and CDR2 are SEHNR and FQNEAQ (reference sequence). V lost 6 bases to trimming and J lost 8 bases; unmatched junction nucleotides: 13. CDR3: CASSPPGLEFGTQYF. In DNA, the CDR3 is TGTGCCAGCAGTCCCCCGGGACTAGAATTTGGTACGCAGTATTTT. The entire variable domain, with the rest obtained from reference TRBV7-9 and TRBJ2-3, is as follows: DTGVSQNPRHKITKRGQNVTFRCDPISEHNRLYWYRQTLGQGPEFLTYFQNEAQLEKSRLLSDRFSAERPKGSFSTLEIQRTEQGDSAMYLCASSPPGLEFGTQYFGPGTRLTVL.